This T cell receptor beta chain was sequenced during a study of circulating CD8 cells and anti-PD-1 response in melanoma. Looking at the study overall: Every 2 weeks, patients got 3 mg/kg nivolumab intravenously. Of approximately 13 patients, seven got anti-PD-1 first and six had prior therapy. Study-wide findings and caveats: Expanded sorted subsets were checked for tumor reactivity using peptides.

This clonotype is termed large. Its antigen is unidentified. Four subsets defined by PD-1 and/or TIGIT were sorted from live CD3+CD8+TCRalphabeta+ cells. Each library started from 15 ng of total RNA using the QIAseq Immune Repertoire TCR panel. TCRdb reprocessed the reads with MiXCR, giving one entry per CDR3 protein. The repertoire includes about 450 distinct CDR3 sequences, under 11% of them detected once, and about 35% sits in the top ten. The V end was cut by 0 bases, the J end by 2 bases, with 8 bases between. This CDR3 has 14 residues. Germline V lookup: CDR1 SGDLS, CDR2 YYNGEE. The sequenced sample was CD8+ T cells from PBMCs, obtained at baseline or after one month of anti-PD-1 therapy (not recorded which). This clonotype was obtained from a human donor with melanoma. The chain has TRBV9 and TRBJ2-5; D is undetermined. In nucleotides, the CDR3 is TGTGCCAGCAGCGTAGGGGCCGGTCAAGAGACCCAGTACTTC. Its protein is CASSVGAGQETQYF.